This TCR beta chain was captured by sequencing in a study of blood T cell repertoires in COVID-19. About the study: Acute and convalescent COVID-19 specimens originated in the United States, Italy and Spain.

This CDR3 has 16 residues. Germline CDR1 and CDR2: MNHNS and SASEGT. V was pared by 2 bases and J by 0 bases, with 13 bases between. How the authors handled the data: Amplification from reference gene primers served as the basis for estimated nucleated cell counts. Sequenced by immunoSEQ multiplex PCR; TCRdb stores in-frame clones only, minus some. V and J calls and clone size follow that table, whereas D and trimming were derived from the DNA. The sample contains about 46,000 clones, approximately 90% of which appear only once. The sample consisted of peripheral blood. The chain links TRBV6-1 to TRBJ1-2; D gene ambiguous. The receptor was derived from a man over 45 with active COVID-19. CDR3 region: CASSESTHTPNYGYTF. The CDR3 nucleotides are TGTGCCAGCAGTGAATCCACACACACCCCTAACTATGGCTACACCTTC.